This is a list of T cell receptor beta chains from one sample in a study of shared clonotypes between healthy human individuals. TCRdb keeps only in-frame clones here, not all; method: immunoSEQ multiplex PCR. This table holds 2 million to 2.5 million clones, approximately 95% found once. Sample: naive CD4+ T cells from PBMCs. The receptors come from a man younger than 35 in good health. Some clones in this sample may be carry-over from other donors' samples. Each CDR3 is given with its conserved first and last residue. Each record gives: J gene, D gene, clone size, V gene, CDR3 DNA, CDR3 protein. The D gene is left open where the match is weak. Only part of the rows carry a size: once, few, many, or a class if the clone is expanded.

J gene: TRBJ2-2; D gene: TRBD1; clone size: .; V gene: TRBV4-1; CDR3 DNA: TGCGCCAGCAGCCAAGATCCTCGCCAGGGACAGGGGAAGACCGGGGAGCTGTTTTTT; CDR3 protein: CASSQDPRQGQGKTGELFF
J gene: TRBJ2-3; D gene: .; clone size: .; V gene: TRBV28; CDR3 DNA: TGTGCCAGCTCAACTCATAGCGGACCTATAGATACGCAGTATTTT; CDR3 protein: CASSTHSGPIDTQYF
J gene: TRBJ2-2; D gene: .; clone size: .; V gene: TRBV27; CDR3 DNA: TGTACACCAGAGGGACAGAACACCGGGGAGCTGTTTTTT; CDR3 protein: CTPEGQNTGELFF
J gene: TRBJ2-1; D gene: TRBD2; clone size: .; V gene: TRBV27; CDR3 DNA: TGTGCCAGCAGTTCTCCACGACTAGCGGGAGTGGACAATGAGCAGTTCTTC; CDR3 protein: CASSSPRLAGVDNEQFF
J gene: TRBJ1-1; D gene: .; clone size: few; V gene: TRBV9; CDR3 DNA: TGTGCCAGCAGCGTAGCACCAGTAAACACTGAAGCTTTCTTT; CDR3 protein: CASSVAPVNTEAFF
J gene: TRBJ2-7; D gene: TRBD1; clone size: .; V gene: TRBV15; CDR3 DNA: TGTGCCACCTCCCGGGACAGGCTTTACTACGAGCAGTACTTC; CDR3 protein: CATSRDRLYYEQYF
J gene: TRBJ2-4; D gene: TRBD1; clone size: .; V gene: TRBV5-1; CDR3 DNA: TGCGCCAGCAGCTCACTCCGGGACAGAGAAAACATTCAGTACTTC; CDR3 protein: CASSSLRDRENIQYF
J gene: TRBJ1-2; D gene: .; clone size: .; V gene: TRBV28; CDR3 DNA: TGTGCCAGCGGGGAGAACTATGGCTACACCTTC; CDR3 protein: CASGENYGYTF
J gene: TRBJ1-2; D gene: .; clone size: .; V gene: TRBV2; CDR3 DNA: TGTGCCAGCAGCCGGACAAGGGGCGAAGGCTACACCTTC; CDR3 protein: CASSRTRGEGYTF
J gene: TRBJ1-4; D gene: .; clone size: .; V gene: TRBV9; CDR3 DNA: TGTGCCAGCAGCGCCAGAGGGGGGCAGGGATACGAAAAACTGTTTTTT; CDR3 protein: CASSARGGQGYEKLFF
J gene: TRBJ1-2; D gene: .; clone size: .; V gene: TRBV5-1; CDR3 DNA: TGCGCCAGCAGCTTGGCGGTCCCTTTCTCGGGCTACACCTTC; CDR3 protein: CASSLAVPFSGYTF
J gene: TRBJ2-7; D gene: .; clone size: .; V gene: TRBV6-1; CDR3 DNA: TGTGCCAGCAGTGGACGAGGACAGTACTACGAGCAGTACTTC; CDR3 protein: CASSGRGQYYEQYF
J gene: TRBJ2-5; D gene: .; clone size: .; V gene: TRBV10-3; CDR3 DNA: TGTGCCATCAGTGACCTGGAGGGAGGGGGGGAGACCCAGTACTTC; CDR3 protein: CAISDLEGGGETQYF
J gene: TRBJ2-1; D gene: .; clone size: .; V gene: TRBV7-9; CDR3 DNA: TGTGCCAGCAGCTTAATAGGCTCTAGATACAATGAGCAGTTCTTC; CDR3 protein: CASSLIGSRYNEQFF
J gene: TRBJ2-5; D gene: .; clone size: once; V gene: TRBV7-2; CDR3 DNA: TGTGCCAGCAGCTTAGTGGGAGCCAAAGAGACCCAGTACTTC; CDR3 protein: CASSLVGAKETQYF
J gene: TRBJ2-5; D gene: .; clone size: .; V gene: TRBV2; CDR3 DNA: TGTGCCAGCAGTGAAACCCCGGGGGTTAGAGAGACCCAGTACTTC; CDR3 protein: CASSETPGVRETQYF
J gene: TRBJ2-7; D gene: .; clone size: .; V gene: TRBV30; CDR3 DNA: TGTGCCTGGAGGGACCTCTCCTACGAGCAGTACTTC; CDR3 protein: CAWRDLSYEQYF
J gene: TRBJ1-2; D gene: .; clone size: .; V gene: TRBV7-2; CDR3 DNA: TGTGCCAGCAGCTCACTGACGGGCTATGGCTACACCTTC; CDR3 protein: CASSSLTGYGYTF
J gene: TRBJ2-2; D gene: TRBD1; clone size: .; V gene: TRBV27; CDR3 DNA: TGTGCCAGCAGTTTCGTAGGACAGGGAATCGGGGAGCTGTTTTTT; CDR3 protein: CASSFVGQGIGELFF
J gene: TRBJ1-1; D gene: .; clone size: .; V gene: TRBV4-1; CDR3 DNA: TGCGCCAGCAGCCGCTCGGCCTACGCGGTCGGCACTGAAGCTTTCTTT; CDR3 protein: CASSRSAYAVGTEAFF
J gene: TRBJ2-7; D gene: .; clone size: .; V gene: TRBV13; CDR3 DNA: TGTGCCAGCAGCTTAGCCGACCGGGACTACGAGCAGTACTTC; CDR3 protein: CASSLADRDYEQYF
J gene: TRBJ1-2; D gene: .; clone size: .; V gene: TRBV14; CDR3 DNA: TGTGCCAGCAGCCAAGAATTCTTGACCGCCTCGGCTAACTATGGCTACACCTTC; CDR3 protein: CASSQEFLTASANYGYTF
J gene: TRBJ2-5; D gene: TRBD2; clone size: .; V gene: TRBV28; CDR3 DNA: TGTGCCAGCAGTTTACGGGTCTCTAGCGGACGAGAGACCCAGTACTTC; CDR3 protein: CASSLRVSSGRETQYF
J gene: TRBJ2-2; D gene: TRBD2; clone size: .; V gene: TRBV6-1; CDR3 DNA: TGTGCCACCGAGCGGGAGAAAGCCGGGGAGCTGTTTTTT; CDR3 protein: CATEREKAGELFF
J gene: TRBJ2-7; D gene: TRBD1; clone size: .; V gene: TRBV29-1; CDR3 DNA: TGCACGGTGACCGGACAGGGCGACGAGCAGTACTTC; CDR3 protein: CTVTGQGDEQYF
J gene: TRBJ2-1; D gene: TRBD1; clone size: .; V gene: TRBV29-1; CDR3 DNA: TGCAGCGGGCAGGGGGCGTCCTACAATGAGCAGTTCTTC; CDR3 protein: CSGQGASYNEQFF
J gene: TRBJ2-7; D gene: TRBD1; clone size: .; V gene: TRBV27; CDR3 DNA: TGTGCCAGCAGTTTATCGATTGGACAGGCTAGTTTGAACGAGCAGTACTTC; CDR3 protein: CASSLSIGQASLNEQYF
J gene: TRBJ2-1; D gene: TRBD2; clone size: .; V gene: TRBV7-2; CDR3 DNA: TGTGCCAGCAGCTTACACCCAGGGTCTACTAGCGATGATGAGCAGTTCTTC; CDR3 protein: CASSLHPGSTSDDEQFF
J gene: TRBJ2-3; D gene: TRBD2; clone size: .; V gene: TRBV6-5; CDR3 DNA: TGTGCCAGCACCGCGGGAGCTAGCACAGATACGCAGTATTTT; CDR3 protein: CASTAGASTDTQYF
J gene: TRBJ2-5; D gene: TRBD1; clone size: .; V gene: TRBV7-6; CDR3 DNA: TGTGCCAGCAGCCGGGACAGGGCGAGGGAGACCCAGTACTTC; CDR3 protein: CASSRDRARETQYF
J gene: TRBJ2-1; D gene: TRBD2; clone size: once; V gene: TRBV6-5; CDR3 DNA: TGTGCCAGCAGTCACCTAACTCGGGGGGGCAATGAGCAGTTCTTC; CDR3 protein: CASSHLTRGGNEQFF
J gene: TRBJ1-1; D gene: .; clone size: .; V gene: TRBV5-1; CDR3 DNA: TGCGCCAGCAGCTTGGGGTCCACTGAAGCTTTCTTT; CDR3 protein: CASSLGSTEAFF
J gene: TRBJ1-6; D gene: .; clone size: .; V gene: TRBV27; CDR3 DNA: TGTGCCAGCAGTCCGCCGGGACGGGGAAATTCACCCCTCCACTTT; CDR3 protein: CASSPPGRGNSPLHF
J gene: TRBJ2-5; D gene: .; clone size: .; V gene: TRBV5-1; CDR3 DNA: TGCGCCAGCAGCGACCAGCCGGCGGGAAGCCAAGAGACCCAGTACTTC; CDR3 protein: CASSDQPAGSQETQYF
J gene: TRBJ1-4; D gene: TRBD1; clone size: .; V gene: TRBV27; CDR3 DNA: TGTGCCAGCAGGTCGACAGGGAATGAAAAACTGTTTTTT; CDR3 protein: CASRSTGNEKLFF
J gene: TRBJ2-2; D gene: TRBD2; clone size: .; V gene: TRBV28; CDR3 DNA: TGTGCCAGCAGTGCGAGCGGGAGTAGCACCGGGGAGCTGTTTTTT; CDR3 protein: CASSASGSSTGELFF
J gene: TRBJ2-5; D gene: .; clone size: .; V gene: TRBV6-1; CDR3 DNA: TGTGCCAGCAGTCGCCGATGGGAGACCCAGTACTTC; CDR3 protein: CASSRRWETQYF
J gene: TRBJ2-3; D gene: .; clone size: .; V gene: TRBV5-1; CDR3 DNA: TGCGCCAGCAGCTTTAGAACAGGGCCAGATACGCAGTATTTT; CDR3 protein: CASSFRTGPDTQYF
J gene: TRBJ2-7; D gene: TRBD1; clone size: .; V gene: TRBV27; CDR3 DNA: TGTGCCAGCAGTTCCCGGGACAGGGCGGGAGAGCAGTACTTC; CDR3 protein: CASSSRDRAGEQYF
J gene: TRBJ2-5; D gene: TRBD2; clone size: .; V gene: TRBV28; CDR3 DNA: TGTGCCAGCAGCCCCGGGGGGGGGAAAGAGACCCAGTACTTC; CDR3 protein: CASSPGGGKETQYF
J gene: TRBJ2-3; D gene: TRBD2; clone size: .; V gene: TRBV6-1; CDR3 DNA: TGTGCCAGCAGTGAACGCGGGGGTTCGAGCACAGATACGCAGTATTTT; CDR3 protein: CASSERGGSSTDTQYF
J gene: TRBJ2-2; D gene: .; clone size: .; V gene: TRBV4-1; CDR3 DNA: TGCGCCAGCAGCCCCCATAGCCGGGAGCTGTTTTTT; CDR3 protein: CASSPHSRELFF
J gene: TRBJ2-7; D gene: TRBD2; clone size: .; V gene: TRBV5-1; CDR3 DNA: TGCGCCAGCAGCTTAAGCGGGGCCTCCTACGAGCAGTACTTC; CDR3 protein: CASSLSGASYEQYF
J gene: TRBJ1-1; D gene: .; clone size: few; V gene: TRBV7-3; CDR3 DNA: TGTGCCAGCAGCCCACAGGGCTCCATGAACACTGAAGCTTTCTTT; CDR3 protein: CASSPQGSMNTEAFF
J gene: TRBJ1-3; D gene: .; clone size: .; V gene: TRBV18; CDR3 DNA: TGTGCCAGCTCACCAAGGCAGGCCCTCTCTGGAAACACCATATATTTT; CDR3 protein: CASSPRQALSGNTIYF
J gene: TRBJ1-2; D gene: TRBD1; clone size: .; V gene: TRBV5-6; CDR3 DNA: TGTGCCAGCAGCACGGGACAGGGGAAGGGCTATGGCTACACCTTC; CDR3 protein: CASSTGQGKGYGYTF
J gene: TRBJ2-4; D gene: .; clone size: .; V gene: TRBV10-1; CDR3 DNA: TGCGCCAGCAGCCCTACCCAGGGGATAGTAGCCAAAAACATTCAGTACTTC; CDR3 protein: CASSPTQGIVAKNIQYF
J gene: TRBJ1-4; D gene: .; clone size: .; V gene: TRBV7-9; CDR3 DNA: TGTGCCAGCAGCTTAGAAGGACAGACCAATGAAAAACTGTTTTTT; CDR3 protein: CASSLEGQTNEKLFF
J gene: TRBJ1-1; D gene: .; clone size: .; V gene: TRBV28; CDR3 DNA: TGTGCCAGCCAACGGAGCAGGGAAGCTTTCTTT; CDR3 protein: CASQRSREAFF
J gene: TRBJ1-1; D gene: .; clone size: .; V gene: TRBV27; CDR3 DNA: TGTGCCAGCAGTTTAATCGGTGGGGGTCAGCCCCGTCGAAGCGCTTTCTTT; CDR3 protein: CASSLIGGGQPRRSAFF
J gene: TRBJ2-5; D gene: .; clone size: .; V gene: TRBV7-3; CDR3 DNA: TGTGCCAGCAGCTTAAACCGACAAGAGACCCAGTACTTC; CDR3 protein: CASSLNRQETQYF
J gene: TRBJ1-5; D gene: .; clone size: once; V gene: TRBV10-3; CDR3 DNA: TGTGCCATCAGTGAAGGACAGTTGAATCAGCCCCAGCATTTT; CDR3 protein: CAISEGQLNQPQHF
J gene: TRBJ1-3; D gene: .; clone size: once; V gene: TRBV5-1; CDR3 DNA: TGCGCCAGCAGCTTGGGGGGTGTTAGCTCTGGAAACACCATATATTTT; CDR3 protein: CASSLGGVSSGNTIYF
J gene: TRBJ1-2; D gene: TRBD1; clone size: .; V gene: TRBV7-3; CDR3 DNA: TGTGCCAGCAGCGGGACAGGGGGCTATGGCTACACCTTC; CDR3 protein: CASSGTGGYGYTF
J gene: TRBJ1-3; D gene: .; clone size: .; V gene: TRBV19; CDR3 DNA: TGTGCCAGTAGTATCGTACGTCCCTCTGGAAACACCATATATTTT; CDR3 protein: CASSIVRPSGNTIYF
J gene: TRBJ2-4; D gene: .; clone size: .; V gene: TRBV4-2; CDR3 DNA: TGTGCCAGCAGCAAAGACATTATCGGGGGACCCCGGAACATTCAGTACTTC; CDR3 protein: CASSKDIIGGPRNIQYF